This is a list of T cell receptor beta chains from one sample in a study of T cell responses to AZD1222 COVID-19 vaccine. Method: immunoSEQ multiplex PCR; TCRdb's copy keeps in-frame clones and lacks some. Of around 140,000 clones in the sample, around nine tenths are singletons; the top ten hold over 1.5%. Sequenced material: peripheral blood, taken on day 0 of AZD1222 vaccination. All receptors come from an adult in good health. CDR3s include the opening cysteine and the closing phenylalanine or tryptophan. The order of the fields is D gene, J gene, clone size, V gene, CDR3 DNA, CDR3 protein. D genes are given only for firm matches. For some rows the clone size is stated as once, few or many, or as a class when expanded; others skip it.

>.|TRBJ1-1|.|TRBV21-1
TGTGCCAGCACCCCGGGGACAGGGAGAACTGAAGCTTTCTTT
CASTPGTGRTEAFF
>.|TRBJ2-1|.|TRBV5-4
TGTGCCAGCAGCTACCTTTCTGAGCAGTTCTTC
CASSYLSEQFF
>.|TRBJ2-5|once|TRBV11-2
TGTGCCAGCAGCTTAGAAGCCGGCCTATCTGGGGAGACCCAGTACTTC
CASSLEAGLSGETQYF
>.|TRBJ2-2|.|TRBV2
TGTGCCAGCAGTGAAGACAGCACCGGGGAGCTGTTTTTT
CASSEDSTGELFF
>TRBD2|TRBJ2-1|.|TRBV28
TGTGCCAGCAGTTTTGGCGGGGGAGAGCAGTTCTTC
CASSFGGGEQFF
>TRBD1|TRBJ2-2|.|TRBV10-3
TGTGCCATCAGGCAGGGGGCAAGCACCGGGGAGCTGTTTTTT
CAIRQGASTGELFF
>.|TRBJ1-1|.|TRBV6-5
TGTGCCAGCAGGGGGGCGCTTTGGACTGAAGCTTTCTTT
CASRGALWTEAFF
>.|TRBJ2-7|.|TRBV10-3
TGTGCCATCAGTGTAACCTCCTCCTACGAGCAGTACTTC
CAISVTSSYEQYF
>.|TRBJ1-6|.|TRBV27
TGTGCCAGCAGTTTATTGGGTCAGGATTCACCCCTCCACTTT
CASSLLGQDSPLHF
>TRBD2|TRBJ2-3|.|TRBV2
TGTGCCAGCAGTCTTTTCCCCCCTAGGGGGAGCGGGAGTCCAACAGATACGCAGTATTTT
CASSLFPPRGSGSPTDTQYF
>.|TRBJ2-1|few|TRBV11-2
TGTGCCAGCAGCTTAGTAGGCGTTCAGGGTCCTAATCTCCACAATGAGCAGTTCTTC
CASSLVGVQGPNLHNEQFF
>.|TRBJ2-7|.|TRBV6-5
TGTGCCAGCAGTTACTCGAACGGGCCCTACGAGCAGTACTTC
CASSYSNGPYEQYF
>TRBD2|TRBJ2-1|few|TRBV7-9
TGTGCCAGCAGATCTGGGGAGCGGGGGCTCTACAATGAGCAGTTCTTC
CASRSGERGLYNEQFF
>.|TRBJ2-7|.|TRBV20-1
TGCAGTGCTTTAAGCTCCTACGAGCAGTACTTC
CSALSSYEQYF
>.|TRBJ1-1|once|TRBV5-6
TGTGCCAGCAGCTTGGAACTAGCCGGTGACACTGAAGCTTTCTTT
CASSLELAGDTEAFF
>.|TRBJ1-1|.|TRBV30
TGTGCCTGGAGTCGACCCTACAGGGTTCTTTCCACTGAAGCTTTCTTT
CAWSRPYRVLSTEAFF
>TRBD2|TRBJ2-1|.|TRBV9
TGTGCCAGCAGCGTAGCGGCTAGCGGGAGATCTGGGGGCAATGAGCAGTTCTTC
CASSVAASGRSGGNEQFF
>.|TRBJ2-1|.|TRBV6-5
TGTGCCAGCAGTACCGGACCCCAAGCTGGCAATGAGCAGTTCTTC
CASSTGPQAGNEQFF
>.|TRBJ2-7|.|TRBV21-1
TGTGCCAGCAGCAAAGTCTTTGGGACAGGGGAGTACGAGCAGTACTTC
CASSKVFGTGEYEQYF
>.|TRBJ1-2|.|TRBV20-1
TGCAGTGCTAGTTTGGGATATTATGGCTACACCTTC
CSASLGYYGYTF
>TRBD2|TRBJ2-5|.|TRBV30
TGTGCCTGGAGTGTCGGCCGCTGGACTAGCGGGAGTTTTGGGCAAGAGACCCAGTACTTC
CAWSVGRWTSGSFGQETQYF
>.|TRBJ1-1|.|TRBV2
TGTGCCAGCAGTGACCCGGGAGCGAACACTGAAGCTTTCTTT
CASSDPGANTEAFF
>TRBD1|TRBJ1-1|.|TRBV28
TGTGCCAGCAGCCTCGCTCCCGGACAGGGGGGGGCTGAAGCTTTCTTT
CASSLAPGQGGAEAFF
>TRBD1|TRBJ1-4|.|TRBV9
TGTGCCAGCAGCGGACCCAGAACAGTCAGGGGGGGCGAAAAACTGTTTTTT
CASSGPRTVRGGEKLFF
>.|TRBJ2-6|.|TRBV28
TGTGCCAGCAGACGGGACGGCGGCAACGTCCTGACTTTC
CASRRDGGNVLTF
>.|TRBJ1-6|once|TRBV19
TGTGCCAGTAAGGTGGGCCGAGAAAATTCACCCCTCCACTTT
CASKVGRENSPLHF
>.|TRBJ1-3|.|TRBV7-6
TGTGCCAGCAGCTTAGGGCCTGGCTCTGGAAACACCATATATTTT
CASSLGPGSGNTIYF
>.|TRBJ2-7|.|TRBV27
TGTGCCAGCAGTTTATTGTCAGGGACTCCCTACGAGCAGTACTTC
CASSLLSGTPYEQYF
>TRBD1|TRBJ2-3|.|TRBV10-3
TGTGCCATCAGGCCGACTAACCGGGACAGCATTAACACAGATACGCAGTATTTT
CAIRPTNRDSINTDTQYF
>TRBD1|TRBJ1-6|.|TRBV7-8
TGTGCCAGCAGCCCGGGGACAGCGGATAATTCACCCCTCCACTTT
CASSPGTADNSPLHF
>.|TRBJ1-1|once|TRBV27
TGTGCCAGCAGTTTAAGGGGTCTGAACACTGAAGCTTTCTTT
CASSLRGLNTEAFF
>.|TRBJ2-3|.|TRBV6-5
TGTGCCAGCAGTTACTCCACCCGAGATACGCAGTATTTT
CASSYSTRDTQYF
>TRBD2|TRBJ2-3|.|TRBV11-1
TGTGCCAGCAGCTTAAGCGGGACCAGCACAGATACGCAGTATTTT
CASSLSGTSTDTQYF
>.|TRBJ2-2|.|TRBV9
TGTGCCAGCGGGGGTGGAGCGAACACCGGGGAGCTGTTTTTT
CASGGGANTGELFF
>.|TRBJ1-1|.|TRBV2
TGTGCCAGCAGTCCCTCAGAGGGCGAAACTGAAGCTTTCTTT
CASSPSEGETEAFF
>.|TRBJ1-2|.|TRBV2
TGTGCCAGCAGTGAAGCAAGTGGCTACACCTTC
CASSEASGYTF
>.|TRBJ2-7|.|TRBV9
TGTGCCAGCAGCGTAGGAGGAGGGTCTCAGTACGAGCAGTACTTC
CASSVGGGSQYEQYF
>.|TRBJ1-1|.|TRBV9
TGTGCCAGCAGCGTAGAGGGAAGGAACACTGAAGCTTTCTTT
CASSVEGRNTEAFF
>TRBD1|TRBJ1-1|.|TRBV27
TGTGTCACTGATCGGGACAGCCCACTTAACACTGAAGCTTTCTTT
CVTDRDSPLNTEAFF
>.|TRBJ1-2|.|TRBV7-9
TGTGCCAGCAGCTTATTGAGGGGTAACTATGGCTACACCTTC
CASSLLRGNYGYTF
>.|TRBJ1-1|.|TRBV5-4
TGTGCCAGCAGCCCGGGGCGGGGTTCTGAAGCTTTCTTT
CASSPGRGSEAFF
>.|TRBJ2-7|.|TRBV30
TGTGCCTGGAGTGTGGGACGGGGTCCCTACGAGCAGTACTTC
CAWSVGRGPYEQYF
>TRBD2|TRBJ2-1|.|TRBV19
TGTGCCAGTAGATTGGGACTAGAGCAGTTCTTC
CASRLGLEQFF
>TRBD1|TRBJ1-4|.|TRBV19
TGTGCCAGTAGCCGACAGGGTCCTTATGAAAAACTGTTTTTT
CASSRQGPYEKLFF
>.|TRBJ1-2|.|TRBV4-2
TGTGCCAGCAGCCAAGATCCCCAAGGTGGCTACACCTTC
CASSQDPQGGYTF
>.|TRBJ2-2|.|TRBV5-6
TGTGCCAGCAGCTCGGACTTCACCGGGGAGCTGTTTTTT
CASSSDFTGELFF
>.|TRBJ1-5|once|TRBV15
TGTGCCACCAGCAGAGATCAGAGGGCGCGGGGGTTGCCCCAGCATTTT
CATSRDQRARGLPQHF
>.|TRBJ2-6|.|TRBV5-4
TGTGCCAGCAGCCTGGTACTAGGGGGTGGGGCCAACGTCCTGACTTTC
CASSLVLGGGANVLTF
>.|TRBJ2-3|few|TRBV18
TGTGCCAGCTCACCACCGGGAGGACAAGATACGCAGTATTTT
CASSPPGGQDTQYF
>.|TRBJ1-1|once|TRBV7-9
TGTGCCAGCAGCCTAGCTCCCGGGTCGACGAACACTGAAGCTTTCTTT
CASSLAPGSTNTEAFF
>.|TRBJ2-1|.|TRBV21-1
TGTGCCAGCAGCAAACTCCAAACAGGGTTAAGCAATGAGCAGTTCTTC
CASSKLQTGLSNEQFF
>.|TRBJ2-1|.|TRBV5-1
TGCGCCAGCAGCTTGGGGGAAGCGGGCCTTAGCTCCTACAATGAGCAGTTCTTC
CASSLGEAGLSSYNEQFF
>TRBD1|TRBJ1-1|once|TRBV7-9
TGTGCCAGCAGCTGGCCGGGACAGACAAAGAACACTGAAGCTTTCTTT
CASSWPGQTKNTEAFF
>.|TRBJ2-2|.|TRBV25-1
TGTGCCAGCAGCGGCAATTTCAACACCGGGGAGCTGTTTTTT
CASSGNFNTGELFF
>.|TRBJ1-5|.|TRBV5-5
TGTGCCAGCAGCTTGGGTGCGGGTAGCAATCAGCCCCAGCATTTT
CASSLGAGSNQPQHF